A selection of T cell receptor beta chains follows, all from one sample in a study of brain T cells in children with intractable seizures. Profiled with immunoSEQ multiplex PCR; TCRdb holds only in-frame clones, not every one. The sample has some 76,000 clones, more than 85% seen once. The starting material was peripheral blood, obtained at surgery. The receptors come from a boy less than two years old with tuberous sclerosis and intractable seizures. Both conserved end residues are part of each CDR3. The order of the fields is J gene, clone size, D gene, CDR3 length, V gene, CDR3 protein, CDR3 DNA. D genes are given only for firm matches. Some rows have no size entry. The others give once, few or many, or a class for an expanded clone.

J: TRBJ2-1; size: -; D: -; length: 13; V: TRBV12-3/TRBV12-4; CDR3: CASSLNGGNEQFF; DNA: TGTGCCAGCAGTTTAAACGGTGGCAATGAGCAGTTCTTC
J: TRBJ2-7; size: once; D: -; length: 14; V: TRBV4-1; CDR3: CASSPIGSFREQYF; DNA: TGCGCCAGCAGCCCTATAGGATCCTTTCGGGAGCAGTACTTC
J: TRBJ2-1; size: -; D: TRBD2; length: 15; V: TRBV7-6; CDR3: CASSLGTSGNNEQFF; DNA: TGTGCCAGCAGCTTAGGGACTAGCGGGAATAATGAGCAGTTCTTC
J: TRBJ2-1; size: -; D: -; length: 15; V: TRBV9; CDR3: CASSVLEGDYNEQFF; DNA: TGTGCCAGCAGCGTATTGGAGGGAGACTACAATGAGCAGTTCTTC
J: TRBJ1-5; size: -; D: TRBD1; length: 16; V: TRBV6-5; CDR3: CASSSGTANSNQPQHF; DNA: TGTGCCAGCAGTTCCGGGACAGCAAATAGCAATCAGCCCCAGCATTTT
J: TRBJ1-6; size: -; D: -; length: 15; V: TRBV19; CDR3: CASSMGRIYNSPLHF; DNA: TGTGCCAGTAGTATGGGACGGATCTATAATTCACCCCTCCACTTT
J: TRBJ1-5; size: once; D: TRBD1; length: 15; V: TRBV28; CDR3: CASSRRDRRPQPQHF; DNA: TGTGCCAGCAGCCGCCGGGACAGGAGGCCTCAGCCCCAGCATTTT
J: TRBJ1-2; size: -; D: TRBD1; length: 15; V: TRBV5-4; CDR3: CASSHADGTGVGYTF; DNA: TGTGCCAGCAGCCACGCCGATGGGACAGGGGTCGGCTACACCTTC
J: TRBJ2-7; size: -; D: -; length: 14; V: TRBV7-2; CDR3: CASSLALPGYEQYF; DNA: TGTGCCAGCAGCTTAGCGCTCCCAGGCTACGAGCAGTACTTC
J: TRBJ2-5; size: -; D: -; length: 14; V: TRBV24-1; CDR3: CATSGPGTQETQYF; DNA: TGTGCCACCAGTGGTCCCGGGACCCAAGAGACCCAGTACTTC
J: TRBJ2-7; size: once; D: TRBD1; length: 15; V: TRBV11-3; CDR3: CASSLDPGQGYEQYF; DNA: TGTGCCAGCAGCTTAGATCCGGGACAGGGATACGAGCAGTACTTC
J: TRBJ1-3; size: -; D: TRBD1; length: 16; V: TRBV7-2; CDR3: CASSLEGTGAGNTIYF; DNA: TGTGCCAGCAGCTTAGAGGGGACAGGGGCTGGAAACACCATATATTTT
J: TRBJ2-7; size: -; D: -; length: 16; V: TRBV6-5; CDR3: CASSYSGTESSYEQYF; DNA: TGTGCCAGCAGTTACTCGGGGACCGAAAGCTCCTACGAGCAGTACTTC
J: TRBJ1-1; size: once; D: -; length: 13; V: TRBV6-1; CDR3: CASSEAWAIEAFF; DNA: TGTGCCAGCAGTGAAGCGTGGGCCATTGAAGCTTTCTTT
J: TRBJ2-7; size: -; D: TRBD2; length: 16; V: TRBV9; CDR3: CASSVKVLARSYEQYF; DNA: TGTGCCAGCAGCGTAAAAGTACTAGCGAGGTCCTACGAGCAGTACTTC
J: TRBJ1-2; size: -; D: -; length: 15; V: TRBV6-1; CDR3: CASSDPRAHGYGYTF; DNA: TGTGCCAGCAGTGACCCGCGTGCACACGGCTATGGCTACACCTTC
J: TRBJ1-6; size: -; D: -; length: 12; V: TRBV3-1/TRBV3-2; CDR3: CASSHDNSPLHF; DNA: TGTGCCAGCAGCCACGATAATTCACCCCTCCACTTT
J: TRBJ1-3; size: -; D: TRBD1; length: 14; V: TRBV6-2/TRBV6-3; CDR3: CASSLDRGGNTIYF; DNA: TGTGCCAGCAGTTTGGACAGGGGGGGAAACACCATATATTTT